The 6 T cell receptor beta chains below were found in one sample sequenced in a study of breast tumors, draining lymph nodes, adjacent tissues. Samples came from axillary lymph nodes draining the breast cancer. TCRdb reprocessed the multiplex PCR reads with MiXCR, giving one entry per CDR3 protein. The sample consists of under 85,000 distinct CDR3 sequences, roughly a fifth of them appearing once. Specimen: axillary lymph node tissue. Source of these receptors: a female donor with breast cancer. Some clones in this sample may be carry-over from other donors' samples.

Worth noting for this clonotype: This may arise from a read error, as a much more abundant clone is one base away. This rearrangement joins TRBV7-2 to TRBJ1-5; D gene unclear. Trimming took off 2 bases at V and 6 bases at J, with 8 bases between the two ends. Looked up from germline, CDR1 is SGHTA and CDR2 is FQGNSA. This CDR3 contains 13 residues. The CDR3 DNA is TGTGCCAGCAGCTTACTTCGGGGTCAGCCCCAGCATTTT. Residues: CASSLLRGQPQHF.

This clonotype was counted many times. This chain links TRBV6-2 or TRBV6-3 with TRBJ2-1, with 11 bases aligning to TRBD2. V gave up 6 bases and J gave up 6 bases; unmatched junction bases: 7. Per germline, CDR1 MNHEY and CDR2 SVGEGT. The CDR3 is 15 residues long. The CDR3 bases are TGTGCCAGCAGGATCGGGACTAGCGGACTCAATGAGCAGTTCTTC. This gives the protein CASRIGTSGLNEQFF.

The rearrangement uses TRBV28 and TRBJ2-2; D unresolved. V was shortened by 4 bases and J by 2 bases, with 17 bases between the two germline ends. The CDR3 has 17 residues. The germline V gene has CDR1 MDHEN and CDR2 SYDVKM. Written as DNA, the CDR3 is TGTGCCAGCAGTTCCTCCGGAGTAACGCGAAACACCGGGGAGCTGTTTTTT. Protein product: CASSSSGVTRNTGELFF.

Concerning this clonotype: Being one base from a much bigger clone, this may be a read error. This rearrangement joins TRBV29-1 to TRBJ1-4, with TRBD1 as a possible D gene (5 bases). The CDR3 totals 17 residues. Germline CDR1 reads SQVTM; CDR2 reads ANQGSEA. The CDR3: CGVGGQGRASTNEKLFF. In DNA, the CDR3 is TGCGGCGTTGGTGGTCAGGGTAGGGCGTCAACTAATGAAAAACTGTTTTTT.

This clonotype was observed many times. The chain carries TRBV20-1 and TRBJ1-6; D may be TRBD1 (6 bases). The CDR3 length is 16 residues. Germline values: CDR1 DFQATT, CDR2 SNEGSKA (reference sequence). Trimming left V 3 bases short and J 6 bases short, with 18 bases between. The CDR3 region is CSASFSRGITNSPLHF. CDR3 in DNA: TGCAGTGCTAGCTTTTCGAGGGGGATTACTAATTCACCCCTCCACTTT.

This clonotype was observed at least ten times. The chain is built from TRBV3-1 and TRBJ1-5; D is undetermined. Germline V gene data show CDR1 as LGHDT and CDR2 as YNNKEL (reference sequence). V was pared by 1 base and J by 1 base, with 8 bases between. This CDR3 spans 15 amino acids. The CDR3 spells CASSQGWESNQPQHF. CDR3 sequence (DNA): TGTGCCAGCAGCCAAGGTTGGGAAAGCAATCAGCCCCAGCATTTT.